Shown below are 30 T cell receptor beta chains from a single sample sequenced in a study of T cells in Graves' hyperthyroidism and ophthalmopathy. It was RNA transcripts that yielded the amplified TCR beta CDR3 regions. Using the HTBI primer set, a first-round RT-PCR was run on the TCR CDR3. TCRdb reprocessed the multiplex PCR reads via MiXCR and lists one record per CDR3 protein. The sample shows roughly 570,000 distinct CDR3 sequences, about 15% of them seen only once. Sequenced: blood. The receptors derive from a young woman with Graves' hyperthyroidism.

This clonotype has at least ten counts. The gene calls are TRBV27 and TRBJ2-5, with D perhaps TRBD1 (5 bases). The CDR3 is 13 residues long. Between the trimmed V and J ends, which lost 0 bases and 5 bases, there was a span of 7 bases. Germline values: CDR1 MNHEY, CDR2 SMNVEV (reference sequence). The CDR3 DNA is TGTGCCAGCAGTTTATCAGGGGTGGAGACCCAGTACTTC. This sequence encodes CASSLSGVETQYF.

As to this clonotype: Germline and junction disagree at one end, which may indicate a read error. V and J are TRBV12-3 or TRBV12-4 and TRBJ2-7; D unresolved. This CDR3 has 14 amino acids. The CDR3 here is CASTLSSQTYGQYF. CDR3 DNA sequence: TGTGCCAGCACTTTGAGCTCACAGACCTACGGGCAGTACTTC.

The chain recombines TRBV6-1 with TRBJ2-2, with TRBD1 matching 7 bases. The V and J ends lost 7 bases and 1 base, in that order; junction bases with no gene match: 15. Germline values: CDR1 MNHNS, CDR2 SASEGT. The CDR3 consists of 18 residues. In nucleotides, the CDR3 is TGTGCCAGCAATCGACAGGGCCAGTGGGCGGTGAACACCGGGGAGCTGTTTTTT. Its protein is CASNRQGQWAVNTGELFF.

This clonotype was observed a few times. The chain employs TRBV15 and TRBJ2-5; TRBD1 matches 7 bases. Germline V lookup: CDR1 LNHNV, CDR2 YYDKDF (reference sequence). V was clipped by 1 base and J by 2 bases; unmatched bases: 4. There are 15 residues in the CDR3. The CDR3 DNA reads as TGTGCCACCAGCAGAGGGGACAGCCTTCAAGAGACCCAGTACTTC. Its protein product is CATSRGDSLQETQYF.

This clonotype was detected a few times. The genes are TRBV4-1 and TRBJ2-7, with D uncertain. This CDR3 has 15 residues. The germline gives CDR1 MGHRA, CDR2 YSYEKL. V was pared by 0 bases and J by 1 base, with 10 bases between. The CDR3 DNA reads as TGCGCCAGCAGCCAAGAATGGCCAGGTTCCTACGAGCAGTACTTC. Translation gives CASSQEWPGSYEQYF.

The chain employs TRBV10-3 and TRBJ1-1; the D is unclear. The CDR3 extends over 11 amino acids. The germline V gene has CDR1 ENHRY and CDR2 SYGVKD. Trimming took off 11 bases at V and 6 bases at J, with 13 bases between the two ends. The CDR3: CAASLGSEAFF. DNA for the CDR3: TGTGCCGCTTCTTTAGGATCTGAAGCTTTCTTT.

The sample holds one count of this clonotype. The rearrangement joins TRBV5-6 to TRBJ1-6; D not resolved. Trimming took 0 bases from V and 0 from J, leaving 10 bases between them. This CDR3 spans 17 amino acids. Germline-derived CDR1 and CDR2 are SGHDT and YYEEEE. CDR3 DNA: TGTGCCAGCAGCTTGGTGCAGGAGAGCTCCTATAATTCACCCCTCCACTTT. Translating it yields CASSLVQESSYNSPLHF.

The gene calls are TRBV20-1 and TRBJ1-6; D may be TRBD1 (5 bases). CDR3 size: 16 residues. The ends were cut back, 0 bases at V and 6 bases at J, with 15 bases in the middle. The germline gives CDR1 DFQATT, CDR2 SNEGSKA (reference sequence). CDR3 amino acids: CSARDLFQGANSPLHF. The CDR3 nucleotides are TGCAGTGCTAGAGATCTCTTTCAGGGAGCTAATTCACCCCTCCACTTT.

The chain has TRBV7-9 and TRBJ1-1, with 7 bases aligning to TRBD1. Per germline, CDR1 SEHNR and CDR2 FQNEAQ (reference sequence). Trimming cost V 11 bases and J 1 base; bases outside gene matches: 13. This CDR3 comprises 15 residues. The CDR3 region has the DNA TGTGCCGGTCGGACTAGCGGGACAGAGAACACTGAAGCTTTCTTT. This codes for CAGRTSGTENTEAFF.

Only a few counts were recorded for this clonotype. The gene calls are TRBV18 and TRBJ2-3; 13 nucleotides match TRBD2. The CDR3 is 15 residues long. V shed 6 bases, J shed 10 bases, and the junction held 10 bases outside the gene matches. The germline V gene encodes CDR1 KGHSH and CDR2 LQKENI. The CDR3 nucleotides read TGTGCCAGCTCGACCGGACTAGCGGGGGCGGAGTCGCAGTATTTT. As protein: CASSTGLAGAESQYF.

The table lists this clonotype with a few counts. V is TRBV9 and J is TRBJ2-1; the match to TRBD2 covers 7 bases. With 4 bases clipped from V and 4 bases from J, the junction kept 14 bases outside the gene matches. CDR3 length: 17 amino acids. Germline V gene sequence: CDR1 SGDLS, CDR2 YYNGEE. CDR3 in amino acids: CASSYSPSSGVYNEQFF. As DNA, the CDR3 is TGTGCCAGCAGCTATAGCCCCTCTAGCGGAGTTTACAATGAGCAGTTCTTC.

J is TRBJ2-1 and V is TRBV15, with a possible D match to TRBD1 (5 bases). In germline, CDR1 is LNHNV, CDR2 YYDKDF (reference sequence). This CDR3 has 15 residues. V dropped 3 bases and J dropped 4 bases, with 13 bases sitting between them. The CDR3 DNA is TGTGCCACCAGCAGCCAGGATAGGGGTTACAATGAGCAGTTCTTC. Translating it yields CATSSQDRGYNEQFF.

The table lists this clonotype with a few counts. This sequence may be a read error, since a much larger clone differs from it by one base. Written as DNA, the CDR3 is TGTGCCAGCAGGGTAGTAGCGGGAGCTGATACGCAGTATTTT. Its protein is CASRVVAGADTQYF. The chain recombines TRBV11-2 with TRBJ2-3; 9 bases fit TRBD2. The V and J ends lost 6 bases and 6 bases, in that order; junction bases with no gene match: 7. The CDR3 spans 14 residues. CDR1 SGHAT and CDR2 FQNNGV come from the germline V gene.

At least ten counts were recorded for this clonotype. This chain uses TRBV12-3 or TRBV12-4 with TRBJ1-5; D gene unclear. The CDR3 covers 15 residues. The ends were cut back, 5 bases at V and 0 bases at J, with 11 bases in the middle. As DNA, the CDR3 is TGTGCCAGCAGTGGGCCGGGAATTAGCAATCAGCCCCAGCATTTT. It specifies CASSGPGISNQPQHF.

The DNA of the CDR3 is TGTGCCAGCAAGGCGATAGCGGGATCCCCGCCTAGCACAGATACGCAGTATTTT. This gives the protein CASKAIAGSPPSTDTQYF. The V gene is TRBV2, the J gene TRBJ2-3; 8 bases match TRBD2. The CDR3 consists of 18 residues. V lost 7 bases to trimming and J lost 0 bases; unmatched junction nucleotides: 15. Germline lookup yields CDR1 SNHLY and CDR2 FYNNEI.

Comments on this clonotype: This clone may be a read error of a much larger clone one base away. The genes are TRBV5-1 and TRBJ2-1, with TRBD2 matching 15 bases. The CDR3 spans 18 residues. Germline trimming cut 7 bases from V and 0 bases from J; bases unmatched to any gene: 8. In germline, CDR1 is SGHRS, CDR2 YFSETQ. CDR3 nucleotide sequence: TGCGCCAGCGGCTCCGGACTAGCGGGAGGGGGCTCCTACAATGAGCAGTTCTTC. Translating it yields CASGSGLAGGGSYNEQFF.

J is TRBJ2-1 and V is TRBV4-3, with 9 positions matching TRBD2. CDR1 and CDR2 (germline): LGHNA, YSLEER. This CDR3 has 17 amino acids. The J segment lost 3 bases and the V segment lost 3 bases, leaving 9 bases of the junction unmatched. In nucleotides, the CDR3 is TGCGCCAGCAGCCAGCTTATGCGGGAGGGCCTCTACAATGAGCAGTTCTTC. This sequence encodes CASSQLMREGLYNEQFF.

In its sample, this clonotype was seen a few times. This CDR3 reads CASTAGLAEYNEQFF. The CDR3 nucleotides read TGTGCCAGCACGGCGGGACTAGCGGAGTACAATGAGCAGTTCTTC. The gene calls are TRBV7-2 and TRBJ2-1; 11 bases map to TRBD2. V trimming: 7 bases; J trimming: 4 bases; junction bases outside the gene matches: 6. Germline V gene data show CDR1 as SGHTA and CDR2 as FQGNSA. The CDR3 covers 15 residues.

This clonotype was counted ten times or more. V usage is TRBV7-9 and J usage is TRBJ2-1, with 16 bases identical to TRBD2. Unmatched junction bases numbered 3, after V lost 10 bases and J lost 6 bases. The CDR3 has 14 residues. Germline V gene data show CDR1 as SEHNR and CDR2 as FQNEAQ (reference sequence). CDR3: CATGTSGRANEQFF. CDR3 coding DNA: TGTGCCACCGGGACTAGCGGGAGGGCCAATGAGCAGTTCTTC.

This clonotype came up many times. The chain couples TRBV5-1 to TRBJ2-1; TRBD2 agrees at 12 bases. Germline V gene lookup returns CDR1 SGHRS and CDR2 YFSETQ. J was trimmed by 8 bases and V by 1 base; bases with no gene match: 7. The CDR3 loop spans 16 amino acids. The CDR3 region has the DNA TGCGCCAGCAGCTTGACCGGGACTAGCGGGTATTATGAGCAGTTCTTC. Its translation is CASSLTGTSGYYEQFF.

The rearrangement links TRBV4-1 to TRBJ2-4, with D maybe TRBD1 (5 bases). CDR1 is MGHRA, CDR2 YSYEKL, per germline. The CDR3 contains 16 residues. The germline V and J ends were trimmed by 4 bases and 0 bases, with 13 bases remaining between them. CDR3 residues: CASSPGALKAKNIQYF. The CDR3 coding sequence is TGCGCCAGCAGCCCTGGGGCACTGAAAGCCAAAAACATTCAGTACTTC.

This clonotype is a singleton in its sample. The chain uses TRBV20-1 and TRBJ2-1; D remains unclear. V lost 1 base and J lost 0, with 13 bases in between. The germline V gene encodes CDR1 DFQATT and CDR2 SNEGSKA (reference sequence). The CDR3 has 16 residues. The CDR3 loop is CSARGVAVSSYNEQFF. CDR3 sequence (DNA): TGCAGTGCTAGAGGGGTGGCGGTAAGCTCCTACAATGAGCAGTTCTTC.

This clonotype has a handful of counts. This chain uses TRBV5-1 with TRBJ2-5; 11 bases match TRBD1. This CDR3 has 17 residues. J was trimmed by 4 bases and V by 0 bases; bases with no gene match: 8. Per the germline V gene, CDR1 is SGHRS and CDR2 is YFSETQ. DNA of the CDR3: TGCGCCAGCAGCTTGGCCAGGGGACAGGGGGTAGGAGAGACCCAGTACTTC. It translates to CASSLARGQGVGETQYF.

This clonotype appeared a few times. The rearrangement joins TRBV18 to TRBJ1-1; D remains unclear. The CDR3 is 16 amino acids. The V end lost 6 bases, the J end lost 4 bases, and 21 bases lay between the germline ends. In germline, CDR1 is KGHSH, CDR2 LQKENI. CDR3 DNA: TGTGCCAGCTCCCAACTCCCCCGTGGGGAGGTCACTGAAGCTTTCTTT. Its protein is CASSQLPRGEVTEAFF.

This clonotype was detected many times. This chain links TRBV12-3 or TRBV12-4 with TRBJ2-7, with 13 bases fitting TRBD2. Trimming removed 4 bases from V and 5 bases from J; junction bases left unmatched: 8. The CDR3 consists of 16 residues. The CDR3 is CASSSTLAGGPNEQYF. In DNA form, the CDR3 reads TGTGCCAGCAGTTCGACACTAGCGGGAGGGCCCAACGAGCAGTACTTC.

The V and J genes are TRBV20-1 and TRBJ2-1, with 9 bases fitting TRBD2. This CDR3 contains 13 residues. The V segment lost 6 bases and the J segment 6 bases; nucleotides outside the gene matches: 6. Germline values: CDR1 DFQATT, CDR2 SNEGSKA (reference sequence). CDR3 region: CSASSGICNEQFF. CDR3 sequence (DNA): TGCAGTGCCTCTAGCGGGATCTGCAATGAGCAGTTCTTC.

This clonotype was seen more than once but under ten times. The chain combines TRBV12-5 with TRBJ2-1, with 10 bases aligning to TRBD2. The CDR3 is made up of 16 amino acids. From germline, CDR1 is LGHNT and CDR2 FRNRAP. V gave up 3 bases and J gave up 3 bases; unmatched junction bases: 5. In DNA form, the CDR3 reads TGTGCTAGTGGTTTCTCCGGGACTAGCGACTACAATGAGCAGTTCTTC. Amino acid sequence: CASGFSGTSDYNEQFF.

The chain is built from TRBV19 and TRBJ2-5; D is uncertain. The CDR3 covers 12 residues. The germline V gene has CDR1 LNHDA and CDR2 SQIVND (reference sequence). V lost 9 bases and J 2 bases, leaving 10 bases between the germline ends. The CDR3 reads CARQQVQETQYF. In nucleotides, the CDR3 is TGTGCCAGGCAACAAGTTCAAGAGACCCAGTACTTC. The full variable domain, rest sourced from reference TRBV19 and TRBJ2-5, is DGGITQSPKYLFRKEGQNVTLSCEQNLNHDAMYWYRQDPGQGLRLIYYSQIVNDFQKGDIAEGYSVSREKKESFPLTVTSAQKNPTAFYLCARQQVQETQYFGPGTRLLVL.

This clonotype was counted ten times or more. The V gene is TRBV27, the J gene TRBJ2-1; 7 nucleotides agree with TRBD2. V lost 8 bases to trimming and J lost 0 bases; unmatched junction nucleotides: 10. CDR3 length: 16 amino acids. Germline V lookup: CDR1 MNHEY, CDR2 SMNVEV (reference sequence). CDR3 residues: CASLKTSPSSYNEQFF. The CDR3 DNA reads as TGTGCCAGCCTGAAGACTAGCCCGAGCTCCTACAATGAGCAGTTCTTC.

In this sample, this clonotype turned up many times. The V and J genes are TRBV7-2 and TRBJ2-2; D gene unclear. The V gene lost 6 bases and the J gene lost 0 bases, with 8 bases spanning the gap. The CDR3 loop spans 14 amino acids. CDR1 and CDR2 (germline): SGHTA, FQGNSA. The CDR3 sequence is CASSLSTNTGELFF. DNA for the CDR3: TGTGCCAGCAGTTTAAGTACGAACACCGGGGAGCTGTTTTTT.